This T cell receptor (beta chain) was recorded in a study of shared clonotypes between healthy human individuals. Whole-study results and caveats: Collection of samples was limited to blood; tissue repertoires likely differ.

The method was immunoSEQ multiplex PCR; TCRdb's version includes in-frame clones alone and lacks a portion of them. This repertoire shows approximately 1,000,000 clones, about 72% found once; its top ten account for roughly 0.83%. Germline V gene lookup returns CDR1 SGHRS and CDR2 YFSETQ. The CDR3 contains 14 residues. Germline trimming cut 5 bases from V and 3 bases from J; bases unmatched to any gene: 4. This clone was found a few times. Antigen unknown. Source material: memory CD4+ T cells from PBMCs. Sample subset: CD45RA-negative fraction. This chain connects TRBV5-1 to TRBJ2-3; TRBD2 matches at 9 bases. The source of this sequence is a man aged 18 to 29 in good health. Some clones in this sample may be carry-over from other donors' samples. The CDR3 sequence is CASSGLAITDTQYF. As DNA, the CDR3 is TGCGCCAGCAGTGGACTAGCGATAACAGATACGCAGTATTTT.